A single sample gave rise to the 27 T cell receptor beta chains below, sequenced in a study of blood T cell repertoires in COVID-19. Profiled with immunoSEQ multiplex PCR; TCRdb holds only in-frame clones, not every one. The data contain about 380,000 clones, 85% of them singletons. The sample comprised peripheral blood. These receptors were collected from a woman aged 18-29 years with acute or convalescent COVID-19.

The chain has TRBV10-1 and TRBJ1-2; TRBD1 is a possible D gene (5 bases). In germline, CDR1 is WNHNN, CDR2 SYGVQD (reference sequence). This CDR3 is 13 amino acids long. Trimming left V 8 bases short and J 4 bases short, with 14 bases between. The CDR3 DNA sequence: TGCGCCAGCGACCAGGGTGCCTTCTATGGCTACACCTTC. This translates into CASDQGAFYGYTF.

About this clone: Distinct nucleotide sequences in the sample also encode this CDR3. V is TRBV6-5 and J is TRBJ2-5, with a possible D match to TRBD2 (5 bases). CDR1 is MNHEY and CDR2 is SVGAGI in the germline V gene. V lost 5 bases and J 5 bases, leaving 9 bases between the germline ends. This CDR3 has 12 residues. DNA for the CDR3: TGTGCCAGCAGTCCCACGGGGGAGACCCAGTACTTC. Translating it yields CASSPTGETQYF.

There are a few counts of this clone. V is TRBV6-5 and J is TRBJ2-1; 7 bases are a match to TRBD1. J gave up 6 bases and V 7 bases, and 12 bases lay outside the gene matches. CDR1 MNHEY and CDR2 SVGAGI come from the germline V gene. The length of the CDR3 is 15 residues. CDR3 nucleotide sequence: TGTGCCAGCACCCCCATGGGTGCAGGGGGCAATGAGCAGTTCTTC. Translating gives CASTPMGAGGNEQFF.

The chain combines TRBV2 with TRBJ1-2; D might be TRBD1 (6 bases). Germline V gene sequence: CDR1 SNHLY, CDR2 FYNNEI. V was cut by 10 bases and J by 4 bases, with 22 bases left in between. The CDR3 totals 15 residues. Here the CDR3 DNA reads TGTGCCACCCACGAGGGGGTAGGCGAAGCCTATGGCTACACCTTC. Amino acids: CATHEGVGEAYGYTF.

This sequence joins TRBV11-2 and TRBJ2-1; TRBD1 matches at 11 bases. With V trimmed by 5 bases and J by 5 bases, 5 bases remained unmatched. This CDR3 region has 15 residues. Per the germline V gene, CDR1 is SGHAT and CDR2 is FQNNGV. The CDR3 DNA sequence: TGTGCCAGCAGCCTCGGACAGGGGGCGGACAATGAGCAGTTCTTC. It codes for CASSLGQGADNEQFF.

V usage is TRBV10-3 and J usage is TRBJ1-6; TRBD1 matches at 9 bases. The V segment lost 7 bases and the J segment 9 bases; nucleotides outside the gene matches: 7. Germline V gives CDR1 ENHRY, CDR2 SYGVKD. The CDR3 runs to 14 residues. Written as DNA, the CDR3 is TGTGCCATCAAGCCGGGACAGGGAGGTTCACCCCTCCACTTT. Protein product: CAIKPGQGGSPLHF.

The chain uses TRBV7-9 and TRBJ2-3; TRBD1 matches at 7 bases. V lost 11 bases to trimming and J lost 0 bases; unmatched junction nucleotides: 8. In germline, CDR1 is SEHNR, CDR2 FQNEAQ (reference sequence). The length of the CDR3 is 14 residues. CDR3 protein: CAVTGQVSTDTQYF. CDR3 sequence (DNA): TGTGCCGTCACCGGACAGGTTAGCACAGATACGCAGTATTTT. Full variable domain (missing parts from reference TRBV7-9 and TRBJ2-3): DTGVSQNPRHKITKRGQNVTFRCDPISEHNRLYWYRQTLGQGPEFLTYFQNEAQLEKSRLLSDRFSAERPKGSFSTLEIQRTEQGDSAMYLCAVTGQVSTDTQYFGPGTRLTVL.

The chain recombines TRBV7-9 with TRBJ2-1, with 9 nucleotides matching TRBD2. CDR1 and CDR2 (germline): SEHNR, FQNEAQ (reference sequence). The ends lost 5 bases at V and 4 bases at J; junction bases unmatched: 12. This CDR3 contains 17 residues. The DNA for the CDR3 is TGTGCCAGCAGCGCTGGGGTGACTAGCGGTATGTACAATGAGCAGTTCTTC. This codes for CASSAGVTSGMYNEQFF.

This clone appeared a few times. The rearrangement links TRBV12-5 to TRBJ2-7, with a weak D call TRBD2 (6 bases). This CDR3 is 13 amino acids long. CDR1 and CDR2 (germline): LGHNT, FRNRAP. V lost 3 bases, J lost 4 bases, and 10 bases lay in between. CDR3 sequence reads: CASGFGGNYEQYF. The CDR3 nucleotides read TGTGCTAGTGGTTTTGGGGGGAATTACGAGCAGTACTTC.

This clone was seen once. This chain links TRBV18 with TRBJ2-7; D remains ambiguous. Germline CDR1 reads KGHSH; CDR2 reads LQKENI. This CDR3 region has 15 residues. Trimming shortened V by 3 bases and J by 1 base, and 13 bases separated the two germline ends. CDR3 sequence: CASSPPATPSYEQYF. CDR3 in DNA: TGTGCCAGCTCACCTCCTGCGACTCCGTCCTACGAGCAGTACTTC.

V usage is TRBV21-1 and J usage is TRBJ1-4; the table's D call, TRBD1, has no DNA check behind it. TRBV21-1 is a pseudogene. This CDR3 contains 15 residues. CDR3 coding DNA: TGTGCCAGCAGCAAAGTTGACAGGGGGCATGAAAAACTGTTTTTT. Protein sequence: CASSKVDRGHEKLFF.

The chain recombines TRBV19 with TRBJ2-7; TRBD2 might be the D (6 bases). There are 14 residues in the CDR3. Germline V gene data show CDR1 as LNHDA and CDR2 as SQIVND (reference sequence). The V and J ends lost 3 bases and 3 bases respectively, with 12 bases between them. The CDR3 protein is CASSIGGSNYEQYF. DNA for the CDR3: TGTGCCAGTAGTATTGGGGGGTCGAACTACGAGCAGTACTTC.

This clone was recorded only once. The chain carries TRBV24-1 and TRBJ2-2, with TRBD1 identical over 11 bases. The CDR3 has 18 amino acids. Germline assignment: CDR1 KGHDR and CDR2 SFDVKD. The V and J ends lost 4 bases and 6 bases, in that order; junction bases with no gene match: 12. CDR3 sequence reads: CATSEIKTGTGGPGELFF. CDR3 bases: TGTGCCACCAGTGAAATCAAAACCGGGACAGGGGGACCCGGGGAGCTGTTTTTT.

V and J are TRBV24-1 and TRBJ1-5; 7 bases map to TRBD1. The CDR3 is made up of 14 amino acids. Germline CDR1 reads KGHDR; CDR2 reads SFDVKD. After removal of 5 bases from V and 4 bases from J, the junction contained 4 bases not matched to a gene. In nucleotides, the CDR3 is TGTGCCACCAGTGTACAGGGGACTAATCAGCCCCAGCATTTT. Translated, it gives CATSVQGTNQPQHF.

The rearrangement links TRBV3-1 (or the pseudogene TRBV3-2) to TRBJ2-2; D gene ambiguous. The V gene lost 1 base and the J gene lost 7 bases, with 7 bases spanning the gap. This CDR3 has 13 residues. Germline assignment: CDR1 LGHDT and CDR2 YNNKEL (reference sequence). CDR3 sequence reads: CASSQVEVGELFF. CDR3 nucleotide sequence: TGTGCCAGCAGCCAAGTCGAGGTCGGGGAGCTGTTTTTT.

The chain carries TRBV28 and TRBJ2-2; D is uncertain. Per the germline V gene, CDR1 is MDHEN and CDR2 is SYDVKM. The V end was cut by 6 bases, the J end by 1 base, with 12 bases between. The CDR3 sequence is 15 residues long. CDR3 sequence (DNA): TGTGCCAGCAGCCATCGACTTGAGAACACCGGGGAGCTGTTTTTT. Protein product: CASSHRLENTGELFF. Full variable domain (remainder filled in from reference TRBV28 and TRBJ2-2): DVKVTQSSRYLVKRTGEKVFLECVQDMDHENMFWYRQDPGLGLRLIYFSYDVKMKEKGDIPEGYSVSREKKERFSLILESASTNQTSMYLCASSHRLENTGELFFGEGSRLTVL.

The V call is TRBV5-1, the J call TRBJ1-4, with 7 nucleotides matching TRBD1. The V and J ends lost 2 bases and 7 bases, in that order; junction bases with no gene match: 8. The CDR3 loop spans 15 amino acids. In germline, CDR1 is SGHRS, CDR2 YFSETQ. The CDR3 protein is CASSLGSPGGEKLFF. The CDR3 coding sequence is TGCGCCAGCAGCTTAGGGTCCCCAGGGGGTGAAAAACTGTTTTTT.

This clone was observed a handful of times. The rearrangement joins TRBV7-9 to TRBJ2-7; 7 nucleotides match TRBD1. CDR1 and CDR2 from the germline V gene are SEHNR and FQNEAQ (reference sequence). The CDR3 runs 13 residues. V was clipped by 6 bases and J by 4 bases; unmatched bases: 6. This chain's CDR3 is CASRSGQRYEQYF. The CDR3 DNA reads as TGTGCCAGCAGATCGGGACAGCGTTACGAGCAGTACTTC.

This CDR3 reads CASRGQGDYEQYF. CDR3 bases: TGTGCCAGCAGGGGACAGGGGGATTACGAGCAGTACTTC. The chain uses TRBV28 and TRBJ2-7, with 11 bases matching TRBD1. The junction had 2 bases not matched to a gene; V was cut back by 6 bases and J by 4 bases. Germline loops: CDR1 MDHEN, CDR2 SYDVKM. The CDR3 length is 13 residues.

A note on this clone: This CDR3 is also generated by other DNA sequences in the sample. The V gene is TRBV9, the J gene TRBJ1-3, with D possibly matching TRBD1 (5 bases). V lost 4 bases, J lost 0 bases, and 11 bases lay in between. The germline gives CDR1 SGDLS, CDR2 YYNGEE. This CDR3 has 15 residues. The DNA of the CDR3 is TGTGCCAGCAGCCTCTCCGGGGGCTCTGGAAACACCATATATTTT. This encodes CASSLSGGSGNTIYF.

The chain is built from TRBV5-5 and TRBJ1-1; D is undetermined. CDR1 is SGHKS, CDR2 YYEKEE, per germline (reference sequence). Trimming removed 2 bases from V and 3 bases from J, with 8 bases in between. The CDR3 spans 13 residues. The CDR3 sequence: CASSFNGDTEAFF. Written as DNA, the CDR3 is TGTGCCAGCAGCTTTAACGGGGACACTGAAGCTTTCTTT.

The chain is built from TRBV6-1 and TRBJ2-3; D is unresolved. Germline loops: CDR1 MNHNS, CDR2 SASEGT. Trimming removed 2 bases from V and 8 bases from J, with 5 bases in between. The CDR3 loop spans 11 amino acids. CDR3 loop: CASSELVTQYF. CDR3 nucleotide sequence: TGTGCCAGCAGTGAACTAGTTACGCAGTATTTT.

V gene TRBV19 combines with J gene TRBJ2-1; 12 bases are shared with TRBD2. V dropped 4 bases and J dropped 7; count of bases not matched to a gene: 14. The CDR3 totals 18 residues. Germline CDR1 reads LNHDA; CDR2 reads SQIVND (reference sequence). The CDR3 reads CASSRTSGKNTLGNEQFF. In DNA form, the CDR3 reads TGTGCCAGTAGTAGGACTAGCGGGAAGAATACCCTAGGGAATGAGCAGTTCTTC.

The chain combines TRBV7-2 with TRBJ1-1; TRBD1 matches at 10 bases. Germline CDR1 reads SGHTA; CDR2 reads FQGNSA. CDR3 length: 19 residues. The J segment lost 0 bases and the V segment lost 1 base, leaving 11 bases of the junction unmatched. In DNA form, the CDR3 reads TGTGCCAGCAGCTTAGATTTGGGGACAGGGGCCGAAATGAACACTGAAGCTTTCTTT. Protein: CASSLDLGTGAEMNTEAFF.

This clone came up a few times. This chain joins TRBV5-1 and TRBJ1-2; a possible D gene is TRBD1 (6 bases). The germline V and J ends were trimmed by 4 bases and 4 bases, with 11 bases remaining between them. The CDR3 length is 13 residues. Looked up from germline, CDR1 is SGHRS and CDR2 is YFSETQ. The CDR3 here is CASSPGQTYGYTF. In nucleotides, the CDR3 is TGCGCCAGCAGCCCTGGACAGACCTATGGCTACACCTTC.

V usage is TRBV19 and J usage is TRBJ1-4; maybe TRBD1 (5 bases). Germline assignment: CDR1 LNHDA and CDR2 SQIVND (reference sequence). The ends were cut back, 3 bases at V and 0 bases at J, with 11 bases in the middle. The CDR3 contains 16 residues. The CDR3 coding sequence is TGTGCCAGTAGTATCATGCAGGGTGCAACTAATGAAAAACTGTTTTTT. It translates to CASSIMQGATNEKLFF.

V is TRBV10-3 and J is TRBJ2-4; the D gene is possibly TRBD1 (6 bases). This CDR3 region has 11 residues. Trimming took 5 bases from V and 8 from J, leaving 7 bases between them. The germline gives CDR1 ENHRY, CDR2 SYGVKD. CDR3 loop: CAISTGYIQYF. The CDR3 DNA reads TGTGCCATCAGTACAGGGTACATTCAGTACTTC.